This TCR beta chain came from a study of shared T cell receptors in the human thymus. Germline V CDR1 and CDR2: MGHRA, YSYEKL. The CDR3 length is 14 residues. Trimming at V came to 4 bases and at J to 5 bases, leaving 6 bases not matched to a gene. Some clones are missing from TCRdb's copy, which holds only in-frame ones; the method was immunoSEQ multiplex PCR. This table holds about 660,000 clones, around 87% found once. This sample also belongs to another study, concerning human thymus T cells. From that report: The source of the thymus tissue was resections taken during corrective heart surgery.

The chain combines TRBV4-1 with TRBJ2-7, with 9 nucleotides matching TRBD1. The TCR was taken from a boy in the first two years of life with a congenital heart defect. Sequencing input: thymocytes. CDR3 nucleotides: TGCGCCAGCAGCCCCCGGGACAGGGTTCACGAGCAGTACTTC. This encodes CASSPRDRVHEQYF.